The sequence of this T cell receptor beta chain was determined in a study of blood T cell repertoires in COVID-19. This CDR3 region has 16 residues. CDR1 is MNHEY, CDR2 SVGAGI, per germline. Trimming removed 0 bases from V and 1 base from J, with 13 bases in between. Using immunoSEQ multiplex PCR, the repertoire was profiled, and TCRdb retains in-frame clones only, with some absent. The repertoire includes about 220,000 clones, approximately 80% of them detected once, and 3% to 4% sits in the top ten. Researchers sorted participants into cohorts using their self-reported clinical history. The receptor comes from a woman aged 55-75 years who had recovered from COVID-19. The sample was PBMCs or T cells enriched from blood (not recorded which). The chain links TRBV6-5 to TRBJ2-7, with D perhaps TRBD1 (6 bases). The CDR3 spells CASSYSSGHVSYEQYF. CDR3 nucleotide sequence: TGTGCCAGCAGTTACTCGTCGGGACATGTATCCTACGAGCAGTACTTC.